These T cell receptor beta chains were read from a single sample in a study of cytomegalovirus exposure and HLA in healthy donors. Sequencing was performed with immunoSEQ multiplex PCR; in TCRdb, only in-frame clones are kept and a portion is missing. This sample yields more than 75,000 clones, of which 70% to 85% are seen a single time; over 8% belongs to the top ten. Sequenced: PBMCs. The receptor set was obtained from a man between 35 and 55 years old in good health and CMV-seropositive. Both conserved end residues are trimmed from each CDR3. Fields, in order: J gene, V gene, CDR3 protein.

TRBJ2-3,TRBV5-1,ASSTGSLAGGRADTQY
TRBJ2-7,TRBV5-1,ASSDQGISYEQY
TRBJ1-4,TRBV4-2,ASTETGATNEKLF
TRBJ2-7,TRBV7-2,ASSTGTGASYEQY
TRBJ1-1,TRBV7-8,ASSLDGNLEERGAF
TRBJ2-7,TRBV15,ATSREDKTGQY
TRBJ2-2,TRBV9,ASSPQSTGELF
TRBJ2-1,TRBV6-4,ASSELALHNEQF
TRBJ2-7,TRBV7-5,VRSSRTFGYEQY
TRBJ2-1,TRBV30,AWTAGASSYNEQF
TRBJ2-7,TRBV19,ASTMPSYSYEQY
TRBJ1-1,TRBV4-3,ASSQGVNTEAF
TRBJ2-7,TRBV5-1,ASSQTGTPYEQY
TRBJ1-4,TRBV30,AWTRGGDVDKLF
TRBJ1-5,TRBV5-4,ASSFQGNQPQH
TRBJ2-2,TRBV6-1,ASSESLAGAGELF